The present entry profiles one T cell receptor (beta chain) with its context. Its antigen is still unknown. The protocol was immunoSEQ multiplex PCR, while the TCRdb copy is restricted to in-frame clones and leaves out a portion. The sample lists around 87,000 clones, about four fifths seen once, with 6% to 8.5% in the top ten. The entry originates in a study of glioma-infiltrating T cells after dendritic cell vaccination. V lost 3 bases and J lost 0; bases outside the gene matches: 3. The CDR3 extends over 15 amino acids. The germline gives CDR1 MGHRA, CDR2 YSYEKL. Study observations and caveats: No direct clonality-survival link was found; a diverse polyclonal response may matter. Few patients contributed both blood and tumor specimens.

Noted time point: after dendritic cell vaccination, including at tumor progression/relapse. This receptor was taken from a human donor with glioblastoma. The V gene is TRBV4-1, the J gene TRBJ1-1; 8 bases agree with TRBD1. Material: blood, obtained after dendritic cell vaccination. The CDR3 DNA reads as TGCGCCAGCAGCCATCCGGGACAGGTGAACACTGAAGCTTTCTTT. Protein product: CASSHPGQVNTEAFF.